These 10 T cell receptor beta chains were all obtained from the same sample, sequenced in a study of T cells after yellow fever vaccination. Using its own MiXCR run on the 5' RACE reads, TCRdb lists one record per CDR3 protein. Among 500,000 to 550,000 distinct CDR3 sequences listed, roughly 22% were seen once. The source material was PBMCs, sampled approximately 20 days after the first yellow fever vaccination. These receptors came from a man aged 18 to 35 who received the YFV17D yellow fever vaccine.

There are many counts of this clonotype. The chain employs TRBV12-3 or TRBV12-4 and TRBJ2-7; the match to TRBD1 covers 7 bases. Trimming removed 5 bases from V and 3 bases from J; junction bases left unmatched: 7. The CDR3 covers 14 residues. The CDR3 region has the DNA TGTGCCAGCAGTCCGACAGGGTTTGGCTACGAGCAGTACTTC. Encoded protein: CASSPTGFGYEQYF.

This clonotype was observed many times. The V and J genes are TRBV7-2 and TRBJ2-5, with D perhaps TRBD2 (6 bases). The V end was cut by 1 base, the J end by 2 bases, with 11 bases between. Germline lookup yields CDR1 SGHTA and CDR2 FQGNSA. The CDR3 spans 15 residues. The chain's CDR3 is CASSLGLGGQETQYF. The DNA of the CDR3 is TGTGCCAGCAGCTTAGGCCTGGGGGGTCAAGAGACCCAGTACTTC.

The V gene is TRBV9, the J gene TRBJ1-1; no clear D gene. Between the trimmed V and J ends, which lost 0 bases and 2 bases, there was a span of 14 bases. Germline lookup yields CDR1 SGDLS and CDR2 YYNGEE. This CDR3 region has 16 residues. The DNA of the CDR3 is TGTGCCAGCAGCGTAGCTGTTCCAGGCCCAAACACTGAAGCTTTCTTT. Protein: CASSVAVPGPNTEAFF.

This chain joins TRBV19 and TRBJ2-3; no firm D call. The germline V and J ends were trimmed by 3 bases and 5 bases, with 9 bases remaining between them. The CDR3 spans 13 residues. The germline V gene has CDR1 LNHDA and CDR2 SQIVND (reference sequence). The DNA of the CDR3 is TGTGCCAGTAGTATGGCAAACAGAGATACGCAGTATTTT. It specifies CASSMANRDTQYF.

This clonotype was seen a handful of times. This chain uses TRBV24-1 with TRBJ2-1; D is undetermined. The germline CDR1 and CDR2 sequences are KGHDR and SFDVKD. There are 18 residues in the CDR3. The V and J ends lost 0 bases and 0 bases respectively, with 14 bases between them. The DNA for the CDR3 is TGTGCCACCAGTGATTTGACCTCAGAACCGAGCTCCTACAATGAGCAGTTCTTC. The encoded protein is CATSDLTSEPSSYNEQFF.

The chain carries TRBV10-3 and TRBJ1-1; 8 bases line up with TRBD1. Germline trimming cut 8 bases from V and 5 bases from J; bases unmatched to any gene: 16. The germline V gene encodes CDR1 ENHRY and CDR2 SYGVKD. The CDR3 is 16 residues long. The CDR3 spells CAIGQGQDLLGTEAFF. Written as DNA, the CDR3 is TGTGCCATCGGGCAGGGACAGGATCTATTGGGGACTGAAGCTTTCTTT.

The V gene is TRBV28, the J gene TRBJ2-7; 8 bases align to TRBD1. The CDR3 sequence is 17 residues long. The J segment lost 5 bases and the V segment lost 4 bases, leaving 16 bases of the junction unmatched. Germline loops: CDR1 MDHEN, CDR2 SYDVKM. The CDR3 DNA reads TGTGCCAGCAGTTCTACCACTTACGCGACAGGGGAGCACGAGCAGTACTTC. Amino acid sequence: CASSSTTYATGEHEQYF.

The chain recombines TRBV18 with TRBJ1-1, with D maybe TRBD1 (5 bases). The CDR3 runs 15 residues. The V end was cut by 0 bases, the J end by 3 bases, with 11 bases between. Germline lookup yields CDR1 KGHSH and CDR2 LQKENI. CDR3 bases: TGTGCCAGCTCACCACCGAGCTTGGGACACACTGAAGCTTTCTTT. Translating it yields CASSPPSLGHTEAFF.

This clonotype has only a few counts. This chain links TRBV29-1 with TRBJ1-3; D gene uncertain. The CDR3 totals 14 residues. With 4 bases removed from V and 4 bases from J, the gap between germline ends came to 14 bases. Germline V gene sequence: CDR1 SQVTM, CDR2 ANQGSEA. For the CDR3, the DNA is TGCAGCGTTGTGGTTAGTCGTCTGGGAAACACCATATATTTT. Translated: CSVVVSRLGNTIYF.

There are a few counts of this clonotype. J is TRBJ2-1 and V is TRBV25-1; either TRBD1 or TRBD2 may fit D (6 bases each). The CDR3 has 19 amino acids. Germline V gene data show CDR1 as MGHDK and CDR2 as SYGVNS. Trimming removed 4 bases at V and 7 bases at J, with 29 bases between. The CDR3 reads CASSVPTRPPGAYKNEQFF. In nucleotides, the CDR3 is TGTGCCAGCAGTGTCCCGACTAGACCTCCAGGGGCTTACAAGAATGAGCAGTTCTTC.